This record looks at one T cell receptor beta chain sequence and its context. The protocol was immunoSEQ multiplex PCR, while the TCRdb copy is restricted to in-frame clones and leaves out a portion. The table shows a few hundred thousand clones, with more than 70% occurring only once. The data were obtained in a study of blood T cell repertoires in COVID-19. Across the whole study: Acute and convalescent COVID-19 samples came from the United States, Italy and Spain.

The sequenced material came from peripheral blood. This sequence was found in a woman under 40 with COVID-19, enrolled during active disease.

CDR3 coding DNA: TGTGCCAGCAGCTTGACTAGCGGGACCAAAAGTGAGCAGTTCTTC. It is translated as CASSLTSGTKSEQFF. V and J are TRBV7-2 and TRBJ2-1, with 11 nucleotides matching TRBD2. The CDR3 is made up of 15 amino acids. The trim removed 3 bases at V and 9 bases at J, leaving 7 bases unmatched. Germline V gene lookup returns CDR1 SGHTA and CDR2 FQGNSA.